These 23 T cell receptor beta chains were all obtained from the same sample, sequenced in a study of shared clonotypes between healthy human individuals. Some clones are missing from TCRdb's copy, which holds only in-frame ones; the method was immunoSEQ multiplex PCR. In the table there are a few million clones, about 90% of which are singletons. Sequencing was carried out using naive CD4+ T cells from PBMCs. The sample's subset: CD45RA+ positively selected. These receptors were taken from a young man in good health. Some clones in this sample may be carry-over from other donors' samples.

The chain links TRBV6-5 to TRBJ2-3; D is ambiguous. This CDR3 is 14 amino acids long. Deletions cut 4 bases from V and 6 bases from J, with 14 bases between. Germline V gene data show CDR1 as MNHEY and CDR2 as SVGAGI. The CDR3 coding sequence is TGTGCCAGCAGTTCCAACCGGGCGATGGATACGCAGTATTTT. Its protein product is CASSSNRAMDTQYF.

V and J are TRBV27 and TRBJ2-1; a possible D gene is TRBD2 (5 bases). This CDR3 region has 14 residues. V was pared by 0 bases and J by 5 bases, with 8 bases between. The germline CDR1 and CDR2 sequences are MNHEY and SMNVEV (reference sequence). CDR3: CASSLSRADNEQFF. CDR3 in DNA: TGTGCCAGCAGTTTATCGAGGGCAGACAATGAGCAGTTCTTC.

The chain couples TRBV9 to TRBJ2-1, with 10 nucleotides matching TRBD2. This CDR3 comprises 16 residues. Germline V gene sequence: CDR1 SGDLS, CDR2 YYNGEE. V trimming: 4 bases; J trimming: 3 bases; junction bases outside the gene matches: 7. The CDR3 coding sequence is TGTGCCAGCAGCCCCTATAGCGGGAGGAACTACAATGAGCAGTTCTTC. The encoded protein is CASSPYSGRNYNEQFF. Supplemented by reference TRBV9 and TRBJ2-1, the full variable domain reads DSGVTQTPKHLITATGQRVTLRCSPRSGDLSVYWYQQSLDQGLQFLIQYYNGEERAKGNILERFSAQQFPDLHSELNLSSLELGDSALYFCASSPYSGRNYNEQFFGPGTRLTVL.

V gene TRBV5-5 combines with J gene TRBJ1-2; D not resolved. Germline lookup yields CDR1 SGHKS and CDR2 YYEKEE (reference sequence). V was trimmed by 3 bases and J by 8 bases, leaving 14 bases between them. The CDR3 runs 13 residues. The DNA of the CDR3 is TGTGCCAGCAGCTCCACCGGGCCCGGGGGCTACACCTTC. Its translation: CASSSTGPGGYTF.

The rearrangement joins TRBV25-1 to TRBJ2-2, with a weak D call TRBD1 (6 bases). The germline gives CDR1 MGHDK, CDR2 SYGVNS. The CDR3 totals 13 residues. V dropped 7 bases and J dropped 4 bases, with 10 bases sitting between them. CDR3 coding DNA: TGTGCCAGCATGACAGGTCCCACCGGGGAGCTGTTTTTT. Protein: CASMTGPTGELFF.

Remarks on this clone: Other nucleotide sequences in the sample specify the same CDR3. The chain combines TRBV4-1 with TRBJ2-1; D uncertain. V gave up 1 base and J gave up 0 bases, with 10 bases separating them. This CDR3 comprises 16 residues. Germline values: CDR1 MGHRA, CDR2 YSYEKL. The CDR3 DNA follows: TGCGCCAGCAGCCAAGTCTCGTCCGGCTCCTACAATGAGCAGTTCTTC. Translated, it gives CASSQVSSGSYNEQFF.

The table lists this clone with a count of one. This chain joins TRBV6-5 and TRBJ2-7, with 8 nucleotides matching TRBD2. The CDR3 contains 14 residues. V gave up 5 bases and J gave up 0 bases; unmatched junction bases: 3. Germline V gene lookup returns CDR1 MNHEY and CDR2 SVGAGI. In DNA form, the CDR3 reads TGTGCCAGCAGTACTAGCGGATACTCCTACGAGCAGTACTTC. Amino acid sequence: CASSTSGYSYEQYF.

The rearrangement links TRBV7-2 to TRBJ2-1; 9 bases align to TRBD2. The CDR3 extends over 16 amino acids. V shed 1 base, J shed 8 bases, and the junction held 9 bases outside the gene matches. Per germline, CDR1 SGHTA and CDR2 FQGNSA. The chain's CDR3 is CASSLVGTSRAHEQFF. In nucleotides, the CDR3 is TGTGCCAGCAGCTTAGTGGGGACTAGCCGCGCTCATGAGCAGTTCTTC.

This clone was seen once. This chain links TRBV15 with TRBJ2-7, with a tentative D call TRBD1 (6 bases). The CDR3 length is 15 residues. Trimming removed 5 bases from V and 3 bases from J, with 17 bases in between. Per the germline V gene, CDR1 is LNHNV and CDR2 is YYDKDF (reference sequence). DNA of the CDR3: TGTGCCACCAGCCGAAGTACTGGGGGCGGCTACGAGCAGTACTTC. Encoded protein: CATSRSTGGGYEQYF. The full variable domain, in which reference TRBV15 and TRBJ2-7 provide the parts outside the CDR3, is DAMVIQNPRYQVTQFGKPVTLSCSQTLNHNVMYWYQQKSSQAPKLLFHYYDKDFNNEADTPDNFQSRRPNTSFCFLDIRSPGLGDTAMYLCATSRSTGGGYEQYFGPGTRLTVT.

Details on this clone: The same CDR3 can be traced to other DNA sequences in this sample. This chain connects TRBV28 to TRBJ2-7; maybe TRBD2 (7 bases). The CDR3 loop spans 12 amino acids. The germline V gene encodes CDR1 MDHEN and CDR2 SYDVKM. Between the trimmed V and J ends, which lost 5 bases and 6 bases, there was a span of 11 bases. The CDR3 spells CASSLGGGEQYF. DNA of the CDR3: TGTGCCAGCAGTCTGGGAGGGGGCGAGCAGTACTTC.

The gene calls are TRBV7-9 and TRBJ1-1; D unresolved. The CDR3 runs 15 residues. Germline CDR1 SEHNR, CDR2 FQNEAQ (reference sequence). The ends were cut back, 2 bases at V and 1 base at J, with 11 bases in the middle. Here the CDR3 DNA reads TGTGCCAGCAGCTTAATTGAGACAAAGAACACTGAAGCTTTCTTT. It encodes CASSLIETKNTEAFF.

For this clone: This same CDR3 is encoded by further DNA sequences in the sample. The chain links TRBV5-1 to TRBJ2-3; D not certain. This CDR3 is built from 14 residues. The V gene lost 0 bases and the J gene lost 2 bases, with 7 bases spanning the gap. CDR1 and CDR2 (germline): SGHRS, YFSETQ. The CDR3 DNA follows: TGCGCCAGCAGCTTGGGCAGATCCACAGATACGCAGTATTTT. Amino acid sequence: CASSLGRSTDTQYF. Full variable domain (rest looked up from reference TRBV5-1 and TRBJ2-3): KAGVTQTPRYLIKTRGQQVTLSCSPISGHRSVSWYQQTPGQGLQFLFEYFSETQRNKGNFPGRFSGRQFSNSRSEMNVSTLELGDSALYLCASSLGRSTDTQYFGPGTRLTVL.

The V call is TRBV7-3, the J call TRBJ2-1; D is unresolved. V was clipped by 5 bases and J by 5 bases, with 16 bases between them. Germline CDR1 reads SGHTA; CDR2 reads FQGTGA. This CDR3 contains 15 residues. CDR3 DNA: TGTGCCAGCAGCCCGACCGTGACTTCCAACAATGAGCAGTTCTTC. This codes for CASSPTVTSNNEQFF.

V gene TRBV28 combines with J gene TRBJ2-1; perhaps D is TRBD1 or TRBD2 (6 bases each). The CDR3 has 18 amino acids. Germline CDR1 and CDR2: MDHEN and SYDVKM. V was pared by 1 base and J by 2 bases, with 18 bases between. The DNA of the CDR3 is TGTGCCAGCAGTTTATATTTACAGTTGAGGGGGGCCTACAATGAGCAGTTCTTC. Its protein is CASSLYLQLRGAYNEQFF.

V gene TRBV12-5 combines with J gene TRBJ1-3; TRBD1 aligns across 9 bases. V was clipped by 3 bases and J by 0 bases; unmatched bases: 3. Germline CDR1 reads LGHNT; CDR2 reads FRNRAP. This CDR3 has 16 amino acids. The CDR3 spells CASGFSDRGSGNTIYF. The CDR3 nucleotides read TGTGCTAGTGGTTTCTCGGACAGGGGCTCTGGAAACACCATATATTTT.

The chain joins TRBV28 to TRBJ2-7; 16 nucleotides match TRBD2. Germline V gene data show CDR1 as MDHEN and CDR2 as SYDVKM. The CDR3 length is 18 residues. Unmatched junction bases numbered 8, after V lost 4 bases and J lost 2 bases. The CDR3 spells CASSSPGLAGGIPYEQYF. The CDR3 DNA reads as TGTGCCAGCAGTTCTCCGGGACTAGCGGGAGGGATCCCCTACGAGCAGTACTTC. The full variable domain, in which reference TRBV28 and TRBJ2-7 provide the parts outside the CDR3, is DVKVTQSSRYLVKRTGEKVFLECVQDMDHENMFWYRQDPGLGLRLIYFSYDVKMKEKGDIPEGYSVSREKKERFSLILESASTNQTSMYLCASSSPGLAGGIPYEQYFGPGTRLTVT.

The rearrangement joins TRBV4-1 to TRBJ1-4, with TRBD1 matching 10 bases. This CDR3 has 14 residues. Per the germline V gene, CDR1 is MGHRA and CDR2 is YSYEKL. Losses at the gene ends were 4 bases for V and 9 bases for J; bases not matched to a gene: 5. The CDR3 sequence is CASSPDRGRKKLFF. For the CDR3, the DNA is TGCGCCAGCAGCCCGGACAGGGGGAGGAAAAAACTGTTTTTT.

In its sample, this clone was seen once. The chain carries TRBV6-5 and TRBJ1-1; the match to TRBD1 covers 11 bases. CDR3 length: 16 residues. Germline V gives CDR1 MNHEY, CDR2 SVGAGI. Unmatched junction bases numbered 4, after V lost 3 bases and J lost 1 base. The CDR3 DNA reads as TGTGCCAGCAGTTATGGGACAGGGGGTGGGAACACTGAAGCTTTCTTT. It translates to CASSYGTGGGNTEAFF.

The chain couples TRBV28 to TRBJ2-3; the match to TRBD2 covers 8 bases. This CDR3 has 14 amino acids. After removal of 9 bases from V and 4 bases from J, the junction contained 9 bases not matched to a gene. Germline V CDR1 and CDR2: MDHEN, SYDVKM. CDR3 region: CASSGLAPPDTQYF. The CDR3 DNA reads as TGTGCCAGTTCCGGACTAGCCCCCCCAGATACGCAGTATTTT.

The chain employs TRBV28 and TRBJ2-6; D tentatively reads TRBD1 or TRBD2 (5 bases each). CDR3 length: 16 residues. V was cut by 3 bases and J by 7 bases, with 16 bases left in between. Germline V gene data show CDR1 as MDHEN and CDR2 as SYDVKM. Here the CDR3 DNA reads TGTGCCAGCAGTTTCCGGGACCCCTTTGGAGCCAACGTCCTGACTTTC. Translated: CASSFRDPFGANVLTF.

The chain combines TRBV15 with TRBJ2-7; 9 bases are shared with TRBD2. Germline CDR1 reads LNHNV; CDR2 reads YYDKDF (reference sequence). This CDR3 region has 17 residues. J lost 1 base, V lost 7 bases, and 14 bases had no gene match. CDR3 amino acids: CATKDSLAGHASYEQYF. In nucleotides, the CDR3 is TGTGCCACCAAGGACTCTCTAGCGGGACACGCTTCCTACGAGCAGTACTTC.

As DNA, the CDR3 is TGTGCCAGCAGCTTACCATTTCGGGGCGGGAGGAAAAACGAGCAGTACTTC. Protein: CASSLPFRGGRKNEQYF. This chain uses TRBV11-2 with TRBJ2-7, with 8 bases matching TRBD2. V lost 2 bases, J lost 5 bases, and 14 bases stayed unmatched. In germline, CDR1 is SGHAT, CDR2 FQNNGV. The CDR3 spans 17 residues.

This clone turned up a few times. The chain is built from TRBV2 and TRBJ1-1, with D hard to call. The germline V gene has CDR1 SNHLY and CDR2 FYNNEI. This CDR3 has 13 residues. V was shortened by 4 bases and J by 5 bases, with 11 bases between the two germline ends. The CDR3 here is CASSGVRPTEAFF. The CDR3 nucleotides read TGTGCCAGCAGTGGTGTGCGACCGACTGAAGCTTTCTTT.